Listed here are 29 T cell receptor beta chains from one sample, sequenced in a study of neurological immune-mediated disorders. Using its own MiXCR run on the 5' RACE reads, TCRdb lists one record per CDR3 protein. The table includes approximately 40,000 distinct CDR3 sequences, approximately 10% detected once. Material for sequencing was PBMCs. The receptors derive from a woman aged 30 to 39 with HTLV-1-associated myelopathy (HAM/TSP).

The table lists this clonotype with many counts. This chain connects TRBV12-3 or TRBV12-4 to TRBJ1-5; D is possibly TRBD1 (6 bases). The CDR3 is 13 amino acids. Deletions cut 6 bases from V and 2 bases from J, with 8 bases between. CDR3 region: CASSRGGNQPQHF. CDR3 nucleotide sequence: TGTGCCAGCAGCAGGGGAGGCAATCAGCCCCAGCATTTT.

The V call is TRBV9, the J call TRBJ2-2, with 10 bases matching TRBD2. This CDR3 is built from 16 residues. Looked up from germline, CDR1 is SGDLS and CDR2 is YYNGEE. The V and J ends lost 3 bases and 2 bases, in that order; junction bases with no gene match: 4. CDR3 DNA: TGTGCCAGCAGCGGAGGACTAGCGGAAAACACCGGGGAGCTGTTTTTT. Protein sequence: CASSGGLAENTGELFF.

In DNA form, the CDR3 reads TGCGCCAGCAGCGGGGGACAGGGCCAAGAGACCCAGTACTTC. The encoded protein is CASSGGQGQETQYF. This chain uses TRBV5-1 with TRBJ2-5, with TRBD1 matching over 9 bases. The germline gives CDR1 SGHRS, CDR2 YFSETQ. The CDR3 totals 14 residues. J was trimmed by 1 base and V by 4 bases; bases with no gene match: 2.

This clonotype came up many times. The chain combines TRBV2 with TRBJ2-2; TRBD2 agrees at 10 bases. The V gene's germline CDR1 is SNHLY and CDR2 FYNNEI. The CDR3 sequence is 16 residues long. The junction had 11 bases not matched to a gene; V was cut back by 7 bases and J by 6 bases. The CDR3 sequence is CASNGRSGGASGELFF. The DNA for the CDR3 is TGTGCCAGCAATGGGAGAAGCGGGGGGGCCTCCGGGGAGCTGTTTTTT.

This clonotype was counted at least ten times. V is TRBV20-1 and J is TRBJ2-1; 9 bases line up with TRBD2. From germline, CDR1 is DFQATT and CDR2 SNEGSKA (reference sequence). CDR3 size: 14 residues. The CDR3 here is CSFQIAGAFNEQFF. The DNA for the CDR3 is TGCAGCTTTCAGATAGCGGGGGCGTTCAATGAGCAGTTCTTC.

This clonotype was picked up many times. The chain couples TRBV10-3 to TRBJ2-1; D gene ambiguous. Trimming cost V 2 bases and J 7 bases, with 6 bases left between them. The CDR3 loop spans 12 amino acids. The germline V gene has CDR1 ENHRY and CDR2 SYGVKD. CDR3 DNA sequence: TGTGCCATCAGTGAGACCCATAATGAGCAGTTCTTC. Amino acids: CAISETHNEQFF.

This clonotype was detected ten times or more. CDR3: CASSYSSGGSYEQYF. The CDR3 bases are TGTGCCAGCAGTTATTCTAGCGGGGGATCCTACGAGCAGTACTTC. The V call is TRBV2, the J call TRBJ2-7; 10 bases are shared with TRBD2. Germline loops: CDR1 SNHLY, CDR2 FYNNEI. This CDR3 contains 15 residues. Trimming at V came to 5 bases and at J to 1 base, leaving 5 bases not matched to a gene.

The chain's CDR3 is CSARGTSGRTDTQYF. DNA of the CDR3: TGCAGTGCTAGAGGGACTAGCGGTCGAACAGATACGCAGTATTTT. This rearrangement joins TRBV20-1 to TRBJ2-3; 10 bases are shared with TRBD2. The J segment lost 3 bases and the V segment lost 1 base, leaving 4 bases of the junction unmatched. Per the germline V gene, CDR1 is DFQATT and CDR2 is SNEGSKA (reference sequence). The CDR3 is 15 residues long.

This clonotype was seen ten or more times. This chain's CDR3 is CASSYSGRLLYGYTF. The DNA of the CDR3 is TGTGCCAGCAGTTATTCAGGGAGGCTCCTCTATGGCTACACCTTC. The V and J genes are TRBV27 and TRBJ1-2; D may be TRBD1 (5 bases). The CDR3 consists of 15 residues. Per the germline V gene, CDR1 is MNHEY and CDR2 is SMNVEV (reference sequence). The V gene lost 4 bases and the J gene lost 4 bases, with 16 bases spanning the gap.

The genes are TRBV11-3 and TRBJ2-1, with a possible D match to TRBD2 (6 bases). The CDR3 sequence is 15 residues long. Trimming removed 8 bases at V and 0 bases at J, with 14 bases between. From germline, CDR1 is SGHNT and CDR2 YENEEA. CDR3 region: CASGLGGSSYNEQFF. The CDR3 DNA reads TGTGCCAGCGGTCTTGGGGGGAGCTCCTACAATGAGCAGTTCTTC.

The sample holds many counts of this clonotype. J is TRBJ1-2 and V is TRBV20-1; 7 nucleotides line up with TRBD1. CDR1 and CDR2 (germline): DFQATT, SNEGSKA (reference sequence). This CDR3 has 13 amino acids. V trimming: 1 base; J trimming: 5 bases; junction bases outside the gene matches: 4. CDR3 nucleotides: TGCAGTGCTAGAGTTGGGACAGAATATGGCTACACCTTC. This encodes CSARVGTEYGYTF.

At least ten counts were recorded for this clonotype. V and J are TRBV9 and TRBJ2-1; no reliable D call. V lost 0 bases, J lost 5 bases, and 18 bases lay in between. This CDR3 contains 17 residues. Germline loops: CDR1 SGDLS, CDR2 YYNGEE. The DNA for the CDR3 is TGTGCCAGCAGCGTAGCCCCAGGATCGAGAAGGAACAATGAGCAGTTCTTC. Translated: CASSVAPGSRRNNEQFF.

In its sample, this clonotype was seen many times. The V gene is TRBV12-3 or TRBV12-4, the J gene TRBJ2-2; a possible D gene is TRBD1 (6 bases). This CDR3 has 14 residues. Trimming removed 5 bases at V and 6 bases at J, with 13 bases between. The CDR3 sequence: CASSRAGDSGELFF. The CDR3 coding sequence is TGTGCCAGCAGTAGGGCAGGGGATTCCGGGGAGCTGTTTTTT.

This clonotype was recorded at least ten times. V gene TRBV5-5 combines with J gene TRBJ2-1; possible D gene TRBD1, 6 bases. V lost 1 base, J lost 4 bases, and 15 bases lay in between. This CDR3 spans 16 amino acids. Germline CDR1 SGHKS, CDR2 YYEKEE (reference sequence). The CDR3 DNA reads as TGTGCCAGCAGCTTGTATCGTCTCGGACAGTACAATGAGCAGTTCTTC. Translating it yields CASSLYRLGQYNEQFF.

The V call is TRBV5-5, the J call TRBJ1-2, with D possibly being TRBD1 (5 bases). Germline V gene lookup returns CDR1 SGHKS and CDR2 YYEKEE (reference sequence). The CDR3 contains 14 residues. The CDR3 loop is CNSKLTGGNYGYTF. In nucleotides, the CDR3 is TGTAACAGCAAGTTGACGGGGGGTAACTATGGCTACACCTTC.

This clonotype was seen many times. V and J are TRBV5-1 and TRBJ1-3; weak D call: TRBD1 (5 bases). Germline CDR1 SGHRS, CDR2 YFSETQ. The V end lost 4 bases, the J end lost 1 base, and 15 bases lay between the germline ends. The CDR3 extends over 16 amino acids. The CDR3 sequence is CASSRGDGDSGNTIYF. The CDR3 DNA is TGCGCCAGCAGCCGGGGGGACGGAGATTCTGGAAACACCATATATTTT.

This clonotype was picked up many times. The V and J genes are TRBV20-1 and TRBJ2-7; the match to TRBD1 covers 7 bases. CDR1 DFQATT and CDR2 SNEGSKA come from the germline V gene (reference sequence). The CDR3 consists of 14 residues. V lost 7 bases, J lost 12 bases, and 21 bases stayed unmatched. Here the CDR3 reads CSVPRMQTGDATYF. CDR3 nucleotide sequence: TGCAGTGTCCCACGAATGCAAACAGGGGACGCAACGTACTTC.

This clonotype was detected ten times or more. V usage is TRBV20-1 and J usage is TRBJ2-5; tentative D call: TRBD1 (8 bases). The germline CDR1 and CDR2 sequences are DFQATT and SNEGSKA (reference sequence). The CDR3 length is 14 residues. CDR3 protein: CSGGTGIQQETQYF. In nucleotides, the CDR3 is TGCAGCGGGGGGACAGGAATACAACAAGAGACCCAGTACTTC.

This clonotype showed up many times. J is TRBJ1-2 and V is TRBV7-9; D remains ambiguous. Germline lookup yields CDR1 SEHNR and CDR2 FQNEAQ (reference sequence). The CDR3 extends over 13 amino acids. V was trimmed by 4 bases and J by 7 bases, leaving 13 bases between them. The CDR3 sequence: CASSSTGGPGYTF. The CDR3 nucleotides read TGTGCCAGCAGCTCCACCGGCGGGCCTGGCTACACCTTC.

In this sample, this clonotype turned up many times. The J gene is TRBJ2-7, the V gene TRBV7-9; no definite D call. The CDR3 sequence is 11 residues long. V shed 1 base and J shed 3 bases, with 1 base lying between them. Germline V lookup: CDR1 SEHNR, CDR2 FQNEAQ (reference sequence). CDR3 sequence reads: CASSLVYEQYF. The CDR3 bases are TGTGCCAGCAGCTTAGTCTACGAGCAGTACTTC. The full variable domain, in which reference TRBV7-9 and TRBJ2-7 provide the parts outside the CDR3, is DTGVSQNPRHKITKRGQNVTFRCDPISEHNRLYWYRQTLGQGPEFLTYFQNEAQLEKSRLLSDRFSAERPKGSFSTLEIQRTEQGDSAMYLCASSLVYEQYFGPGTRLTVT.

The V call is TRBV30, the J call TRBJ1-5; D remains unclear. There are 12 residues in the CDR3. V shed 1 base and J shed 7 bases, with 8 bases lying between them. Germline loops: CDR1 GTSNPN, CDR2 SVGIG (reference sequence). DNA of the CDR3: TGTGCCTGGAGTGAAGCCGGGCAGCCCCAGCATTTT. This codes for CAWSEAGQPQHF.

This clonotype was counted many times. The genes are TRBV5-1 and TRBJ1-1; a weak D match, TRBD1 (5 bases). The CDR3 loop spans 17 amino acids. V was cut by 0 bases and J by 5 bases, with 20 bases left in between. From germline, CDR1 is SGHRS and CDR2 YFSETQ. The CDR3 reads CASSLEVGAGRITEAFF. DNA for the CDR3: TGCGCCAGCAGCTTGGAAGTTGGTGCAGGGCGGATAACTGAAGCTTTCTTT.

This clonotype was seen at least ten times. V is TRBV5-1 and J is TRBJ1-2, with 9 bases aligning to TRBD1. Germline CDR1 and CDR2: SGHRS and YFSETQ. The V segment lost 4 bases and the J segment 10 bases; nucleotides outside the gene matches: 11. The CDR3 consists of 14 residues. This CDR3 is CASSSLPGQGDYTF. CDR3 bases: TGCGCCAGCAGCAGTCTGCCGGGACAGGGAGACTACACCTTC.

This clonotype was seen ten or more times. The genes are TRBV15 and TRBJ2-6; unclear D gene. V dropped 5 bases and J dropped 3 bases, with 8 bases sitting between them. The CDR3 consists of 14 residues. The germline V gene encodes CDR1 LNHNV and CDR2 YYDKDF (reference sequence). For the CDR3, the DNA is TGTGCCACCAGCCGAACTGGTGGGGCCAACGTCCTGACTTTC. Translated, it gives CATSRTGGANVLTF. The variable domain in full, with the rest retrieved from reference TRBV15 and TRBJ2-6, is DAMVIQNPRYQVTQFGKPVTLSCSQTLNHNVMYWYQQKSSQAPKLLFHYYDKDFNNEADTPDNFQSRRPNTSFCFLDIRSPGLGDTAMYLCATSRTGGANVLTFGAGSRLTVL.

This clonotype occurred many times. V gene TRBV20-1 combines with J gene TRBJ2-1; TRBD2 matches at 7 bases. Germline V CDR1 and CDR2: DFQATT, SNEGSKA (reference sequence). The CDR3 covers 14 residues. Trimming removed 2 bases from V and 6 bases from J; junction bases left unmatched: 7. The CDR3 coding sequence is TGCAGTGCTAGAATTAGCGGGTGGGGCAATGAGCAGTTCTTC. Its translation: CSARISGWGNEQFF.

This clonotype was seen ten or more times. The chain recombines TRBV5-1 with TRBJ1-3; D unresolved. CDR1 and CDR2 from the germline V gene are SGHRS and YFSETQ. Trimming shortened V by 3 bases and J by 1 base, and 8 bases separated the two germline ends. This CDR3 spans 14 amino acids. The CDR3 DNA reads TGCGCCAGCAGCTCAGGATTGTCTGGAAACACCATATATTTT. Its protein is CASSSGLSGNTIYF.

This clonotype was recorded at least ten times. This chain links TRBV18 with TRBJ2-7, with TRBD1 matching 8 bases. CDR1 is KGHSH, CDR2 LQKENI, per germline. The CDR3 consists of 16 residues. Trimming cost V 5 bases and J 4 bases; bases outside gene matches: 13. CDR3 loop: CASSGFGRGLRYEQYF. CDR3 nucleotides: TGTGCCAGCTCAGGTTTTGGCAGGGGGCTCCGTTACGAGCAGTACTTC.

This clonotype showed up many times. The J gene is TRBJ2-3, the V gene TRBV6-4; D might be TRBD1 or TRBD2, each matching 6 bases. The germline gives CDR1 MRHNA, CDR2 SNTAGT. This CDR3 region has 14 residues. V lost 7 bases and J lost 5, with 16 bases in between. CDR3 region: CASMKGGGGDTQYF. The CDR3 bases are TGTGCCAGCATGAAGGGGGGCGGCGGAGATACGCAGTATTTT.

This clonotype was seen more than once but under ten times. Since a much larger clone is just one base distant, this may be a read error. The chain links TRBV5-1 to TRBJ2-3, with D uncertain. Trimming took off 0 bases at V and 6 bases at J, with 14 bases between the two ends. The CDR3 is 15 amino acids. Germline assignment: CDR1 SGHRS and CDR2 YFSETQ. The CDR3 nucleotides are TGCGCCAGCAGCTTGGAAGTACCCGGAATGGATACGCAGTATTTT. Translation gives CASSLEVPGMDTQYF.